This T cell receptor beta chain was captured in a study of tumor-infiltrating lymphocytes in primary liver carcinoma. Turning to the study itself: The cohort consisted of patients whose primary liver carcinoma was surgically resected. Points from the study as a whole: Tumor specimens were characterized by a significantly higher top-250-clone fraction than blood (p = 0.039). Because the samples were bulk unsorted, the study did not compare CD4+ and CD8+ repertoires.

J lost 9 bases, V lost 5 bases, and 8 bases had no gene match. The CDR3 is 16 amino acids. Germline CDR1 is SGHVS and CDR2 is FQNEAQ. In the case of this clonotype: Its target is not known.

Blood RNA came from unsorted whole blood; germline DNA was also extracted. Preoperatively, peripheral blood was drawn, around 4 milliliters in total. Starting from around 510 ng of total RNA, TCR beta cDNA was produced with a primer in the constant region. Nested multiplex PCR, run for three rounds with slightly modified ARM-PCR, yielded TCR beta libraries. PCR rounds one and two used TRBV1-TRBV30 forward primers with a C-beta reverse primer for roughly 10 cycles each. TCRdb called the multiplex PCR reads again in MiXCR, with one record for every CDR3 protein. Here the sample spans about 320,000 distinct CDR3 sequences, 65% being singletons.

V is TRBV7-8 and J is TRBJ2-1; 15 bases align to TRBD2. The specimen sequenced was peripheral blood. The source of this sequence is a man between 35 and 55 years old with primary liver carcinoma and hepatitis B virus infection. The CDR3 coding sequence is TGTGCCAGCAGCCCCCGCCCGGGACTAGCGGGAGGTGAGCAGTTCTTC. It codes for CASSPRPGLAGGEQFF.